This T cell receptor beta chain was sequenced during a study of T cells in Graves' hyperthyroidism and ophthalmopathy. Study outcomes and limitations: In blood, most of the thyroid clonotypes expanded above 0.001 were also present.

TCR beta CDR3 regions were amplified from RNA. HTBI primers were employed in a first-round RT-PCR of the TCR CDR3. TCRdb reprocessed the multiplex PCR reads via MiXCR and lists one record per CDR3 protein. The profile covers 450,000 to 700,000 distinct CDR3 sequences, with around 42% appearing a single time and around 17% taken by the ten largest. This clonotype was picked up many times. What it binds is not known. CDR1 SGHRS and CDR2 YFSETQ come from the germline V gene. The ends lost 1 base at V and 3 bases at J; junction bases unmatched: 4. CDR3 size: 15 residues. The source material was peripheral blood or thyroid tissue (not recorded which). The clonotype originates from an adult woman with Graves' disease, either hyperthyroidism or ophthalmopathy (not recorded which). J is TRBJ2-7 and V is TRBV5-1, with 10 bases lining up with TRBD1. DNA for the CDR3: TGCGCCAGCAGCTTGTCGGGACAGGGGATCTACGAGCAGTACTTC. Translating it yields CASSLSGQGIYEQYF.